This T cell receptor beta chain was recovered during a study of T cell responses to AZD1222 COVID-19 vaccine. Comments on this clone: Its matching antigen is unknown.

The protocol was immunoSEQ multiplex PCR, while the TCRdb copy is restricted to in-frame clones and leaves out a portion. The sample has some 97,000 clones, around 90% seen once; the top ten hold over 1.5%. The CDR3 is 17 residues long. Germline values: CDR1 MNHEY, CDR2 SMNVEV (reference sequence). Trimming removed 2 bases from V and 8 bases from J; junction bases left unmatched: 16. Study-level findings and limits: There were repertoire samples only from the period after the peak T cell response. At baseline, seropositivity was found in only six AZD1222 recipients.

The specimen was peripheral blood, collected on day 0 of AZD1222 vaccination. This chain connects TRBV27 to TRBJ1-2; 8 nucleotides line up with TRBD1. The source of this sequence is an adult in good health. The CDR3 DNA sequence: TGTGCCAGCAGTTTAAAGGTTGGCAGGGGGCGGGAAGAGGGCTACACCTTC. Its translation is CASSLKVGRGREEGYTF.